The 16 T cell receptor beta chains below come from one sample, sequenced in a study of T cells in Graves' hyperthyroidism and ophthalmopathy. Amplified regions were TCR beta CDR3 sequences from RNA transcripts. A set of HTBI primers served as the primers for a first-round RT-PCR of the TCR CDR3. TCRdb re-called the multiplex PCR reads through MiXCR, storing one row per CDR3 protein. The profile shows more than 300,000 distinct CDR3 sequences, about 15% of them singletons. The sequenced sample was blood. Source of these receptors: a woman aged 60-75 years with Graves' hyperthyroidism.

This chain uses TRBV15 with TRBJ2-1; no clear D gene. The CDR3 consists of 16 residues. The germline V gene encodes CDR1 LNHNV and CDR2 YYDKDF (reference sequence). V was pared by 8 bases and J by 5 bases, with 22 bases between. CDR3 region: CATSAFVTSEDNEQFF. For the CDR3, the DNA is TGTGCCACCTCTGCCTTTGTAACTTCTGAAGACAATGAGCAGTTCTTC.

This clonotype was recorded at least ten times. CDR3 DNA: TGTGCCAGCAGCTTAGCCCGGCGAGCACGGAACACTGAAGCTTTCTTT. Residues: CASSLARRARNTEAFF. This chain connects TRBV11-3 to TRBJ1-1; no reliable D call. Trimming took off 1 base at V and 1 base at J, with 13 bases between the two ends. Germline V gene data show CDR1 as SGHNT and CDR2 as YENEEA. The CDR3 spans 16 residues.

There are many counts of this clonotype. The rearrangement uses TRBV7-2 and TRBJ1-2, with D unclear. The germline CDR1 and CDR2 sequences are SGHTA and FQGNSA. The V end lost 0 bases, the J end lost 4 bases, and 9 bases lay between the germline ends. The CDR3 is made up of 14 amino acids. CDR3 DNA sequence: TGTGCCAGCAGCTTAGCCGGACGAAGCTATGGCTACACCTTC. It yields the protein CASSLAGRSYGYTF.

This clonotype was counted at least ten times. The chain's CDR3 is CATSDWRGNTGELFF. The CDR3 DNA reads as TGTGCCACCAGTGACTGGAGGGGGAACACCGGGGAGCTGTTTTTT. This chain uses TRBV24-1 with TRBJ2-2; tentatively, D is TRBD2 (6 bases). The CDR3 length is 15 residues. V lost 4 bases to trimming and J lost 1 base, with 9 bases between them. Germline loops: CDR1 KGHDR, CDR2 SFDVKD.

This clonotype came up a few times. CDR3 nucleotide sequence: TGTGCCAGTAACCATCCCGGGAACCCCCACGAGCAGTACTTC. It codes for CASNHPGNPHEQYF. The chain joins TRBV19 to TRBJ2-7, with a possible D match to TRBD2 (5 bases). From germline, CDR1 is LNHDA and CDR2 SQIVND (reference sequence). V was pared by 7 bases and J by 5 bases, with 18 bases between. There are 14 residues in the CDR3.

This clonotype was counted between two and nine times. This chain uses TRBV11-2 with TRBJ2-1, with 9 nucleotides matching TRBD2. The last part of the DNA fits TRBJ2-7 better; the J call may be wrong. CDR1 is SGHAT and CDR2 is FQNNGV in the germline V gene. This CDR3 contains 15 residues. The CDR3 coding sequence is TGTGCCAGCAGCTTTAGCGGGGGCTTCTACAATGAGCAGTACTTC. Residues: CASSFSGGFYNEQYF.

This clonotype was seen many times. The genes are TRBV10-3 and TRBJ2-3; D is unresolved. This CDR3 is built from 15 residues. CDR1 ENHRY and CDR2 SYGVKD come from the germline V gene. The ends were cut back, 0 bases at V and 2 bases at J, with 9 bases in the middle. The CDR3 loop is CAISESPLDTDTQYF. The CDR3 DNA reads TGTGCCATCAGTGAGTCACCCCTAGACACAGATACGCAGTATTTT.

The chain combines TRBV10-3 with TRBJ1-1, with D possibly being TRBD1 (5 bases). V lost 4 bases and J 3 bases, leaving 9 bases between the germline ends. CDR3 size: 13 residues. From germline, CDR1 is ENHRY and CDR2 SYGVKD. Here the CDR3 reads CAISVGGHTEAFF. The DNA for the CDR3 is TGTGCCATCAGTGTTGGGGGTCACACTGAAGCTTTCTTT.

This clonotype has only a few counts. This chain links TRBV6-1 with TRBJ2-4; D possibly uses TRBD1 or TRBD2 (5 bases each). This CDR3 comprises 14 residues. The germline CDR1 and CDR2 sequences are MNHNS and SASEGT. V shed 9 bases and J shed 6 bases, with 18 bases lying between them. The CDR3 nucleotides are TGTGCCAGTTACTACGGGGACGAGGGAAACATTCAGTACTTC. Encoded protein: CASYYGDEGNIQYF.

This chain uses TRBV20-1 with TRBJ2-7; D is unresolved. The V and J ends lost 3 bases and 0 bases respectively, with 9 bases between them. The CDR3 spans 13 residues. The V gene's germline CDR1 is DFQATT and CDR2 SNEGSKA (reference sequence). The CDR3 DNA sequence: TGCAGTGCTAGCCCCCGGAACTCCTACGAGCAGTACTTC. Translation: CSASPRNSYEQYF.

This clonotype was counted ten times or more. V gene TRBV7-3 combines with J gene TRBJ2-7, with no clear D. V was trimmed by 1 base and J by 1 base, leaving 8 bases between them. The length of the CDR3 is 14 residues. The germline V gene has CDR1 SGHTA and CDR2 FQGTGA. Here the CDR3 reads CASSLNSASYEQYF. The CDR3 region has the DNA TGTGCCAGCAGCTTAAACAGCGCGTCCTACGAGCAGTACTTC.

This clonotype was seen only a few times. The chain recombines TRBV27 with TRBJ2-7; 8 nucleotides match TRBD2. V gave up 1 base and J gave up 1 base; unmatched junction bases: 9. CDR1 is MNHEY and CDR2 is SMNVEV in the germline V gene (reference sequence). There are 17 residues in the CDR3. The chain's CDR3 is CASSLFSSGPPSYEQYF. CDR3 coding DNA: TGTGCCAGCAGTTTATTCTCTAGCGGGCCTCCATCCTACGAGCAGTACTTC.

This clonotype came up many times. This chain connects TRBV2 to TRBJ2-3; D not resolved. Germline assignment: CDR1 SNHLY and CDR2 FYNNEI. The CDR3 extends over 11 amino acids. The germline V and J ends were trimmed by 8 bases and 2 bases, with 5 bases remaining between them. CDR3 sequence: CASLYTDTQYF. CDR3 nucleotide sequence: TGTGCCAGCCTATACACAGATACGCAGTATTTT.

The chain joins TRBV9 to TRBJ1-1; D uncertain. Germline CDR1 and CDR2: SGDLS and YYNGEE. The length of the CDR3 is 13 residues. Trimming pared 0 bases from V and 11 bases from J, leaving 14 bases between. CDR3 protein: CASSVEGSGTAFF. The CDR3 DNA is TGTGCCAGCAGCGTAGAAGGGTCGGGCACGGCTTTCTTT.

The sample holds many counts of this clonotype. The rearrangement links TRBV7-9 to TRBJ1-4; tentatively, D is TRBD1 (5 bases). Per the germline V gene, CDR1 is SEHNR and CDR2 is FQNEAQ (reference sequence). The CDR3 covers 14 residues. V gave up 4 bases and J gave up 4 bases, with 10 bases separating them. DNA of the CDR3: TGTGCCAGCAGCTGGGACTTCGATAATGAAAAACTGTTTTTT. Its translation is CASSWDFDNEKLFF. The full variable domain, rest sourced from reference TRBV7-9 and TRBJ1-4, is DTGVSQNPRHKITKRGQNVTFRCDPISEHNRLYWYRQTLGQGPEFLTYFQNEAQLEKSRLLSDRFSAERPKGSFSTLEIQRTEQGDSAMYLCASSWDFDNEKLFFGSGTQLSVL.

A note on this clonotype: This may come from a read error, since a much larger clone is one base off. The chain combines TRBV7-2 with TRBJ1-1; TRBD1 is a possible D gene (5 bases). V lost 4 bases to trimming and J lost 3 bases, with 9 bases between them. The germline gives CDR1 SGHTA, CDR2 FQGNSA. CDR3 length: 13 amino acids. CDR3 sequence reads: CASSSQAHTEAFF. In DNA, the CDR3 is TGTGCCAGCAGCTCACAGGCTCACACTGAAGCTTTCTTT. Using reference TRBV7-2 and TRBJ1-1 for the parts outside the CDR3, the full variable domain is GAGVSQSPSNKVTEKGKDVELRCDPISGHTALYWYRQSLGQGLEFLIYFQGNSAPDKSGLPSDRFSAERTGGSVSTLTIQRTQQEDSAVYLCASSSQAHTEAFFGQGTRLTVV.